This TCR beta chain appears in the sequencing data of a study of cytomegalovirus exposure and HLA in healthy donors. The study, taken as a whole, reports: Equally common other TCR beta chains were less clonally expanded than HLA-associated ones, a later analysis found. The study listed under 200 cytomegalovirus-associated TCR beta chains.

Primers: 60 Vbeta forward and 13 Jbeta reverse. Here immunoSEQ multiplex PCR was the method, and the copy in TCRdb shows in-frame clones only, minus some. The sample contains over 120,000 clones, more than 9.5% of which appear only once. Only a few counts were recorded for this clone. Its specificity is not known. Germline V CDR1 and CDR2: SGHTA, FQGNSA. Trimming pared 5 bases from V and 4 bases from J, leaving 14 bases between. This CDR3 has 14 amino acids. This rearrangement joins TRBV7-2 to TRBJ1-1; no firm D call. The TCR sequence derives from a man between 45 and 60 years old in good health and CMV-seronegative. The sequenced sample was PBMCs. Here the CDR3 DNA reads TGTGCCAGCAGCCCTCATGGAGGTGGCACTGAAGCTTTCTTT. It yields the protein CASSPHGGGTEAFF.